The sequence of this TCR beta chain was determined in a study of ipilimumab plus nivolumab after autologous stem cell transplantation. Measured with immunoSEQ multiplex PCR; TCRdb has only the in-frame clones, and not every one. This table holds 2,000 to 2,500 clones, roughly 78% found once. This CDR3 is built from 15 residues. Germline V CDR1 and CDR2: SGHRS, YFSETQ. With 0 bases removed from V and 1 base from J, the gap between germline ends came to 9 bases. This TCR derives from a male donor with multiple myeloma. The chain couples TRBV5-1 to TRBJ2-3; a possible D gene is TRBD2 (5 bases). The starting material was PBMCs, obtained in a trial of ipilimumab plus nivolumab as post-transplant consolidation. The CDR3 sequence: CASSLGAAGTDTQYF. The CDR3 DNA follows: TGCGCCAGCAGCTTGGGAGCGGCCGGCACAGATACGCAGTATTTT.